Listed here is a single T cell receptor (beta chain). Its target antigen remains unknown. Within one base of it there is no much larger clone, and no base qualities were kept. Each collaborating institution followed its own protocols to collect whole blood in K2EDTA tubes. For TCRbeta analysis, collaborator samples were shipped as frozen whole blood, as isolated PBMCs, or as DNA extracted from either sample type. The immunoSEQ Assay, a bias-controlled multiplex PCR, was used to amplify TCRbeta CDR3 regions from genomic DNA. The paper's processing steps were these. Nucleated cell counts per sample were estimated from amplification of reference gene primers within the assay. To quantify the absolute abundance of each unique TCRbeta CDR3 rearrangement, sequence reads were collapsed and filtered. For each sample, productive Simpson clonality was calculated as the square root of Simpson's diversity index across productive rearrangements. TCRdb took this table from immuneACCESS and kept in-frame rearrangements with V and J called. Such tables lack part of the clones; where checked against another copy, unresolved V genes explain under half of the gap, and the rest is unexplained. Clone size and the V and J calls come from that table; the DNA yielded D and trimming. The sample yields about 240,000 clones; around 85% were counted once. The ten largest clonotypes hold 5% to 7% of the sample.

V and J are trimmed by 5 bases and 7 bases, and the gene matches miss 8 bases of the junction. From the germline V gene, CDR1 is MNHEY and CDR2 is SVGAGI. Its CDR3 holds 15 amino acids, cysteine through phenylalanine. The only DNA kept is the CDR3, 45 bases in frame from the first base. The data stem from a study of blood T cell repertoires in COVID-19 (dated by TCRdb to 2018 to 2021). At the level of the whole study: Samples from collaborators originated in the United States, Italy and Spain and spanned both the acute and convalescent phases of COVID-19. The material from the prospective study consisted of cDNA or gDNA derived from T cells, B-cell-depleted T cells, or PBMCs. Deeply sampled blood TCRbeta repertoires from subjects exposed to, actively infected with, or recovered from COVID-19 were included in the dataset. The repertoires were released in a freely available public database meant as a resource for research on the immune response to SARS-CoV-2. The samples were drawn from two sources: the first 160 participants of the ongoing ImmuneRACE study, and fewer than 1,500 subjects contributed by 6 global collaborators. The sample metadata nearly always contained a de-identified subject ID, COVID-19 status, age in years and sex. Where available, HLA class I and class II types were obtained from metadata supplied by the sample provider rather than from assay-based typing. Broad study findings and their caveats: The quantity of clinical and demographic metadata differed by source and by participant and was supplied without curation.

The source is a woman in her fifties or sixties with active or convalescent COVID-19. Specimen: peripheral blood. Rearrangement joined TRBV6-5 to TRBJ1-4, and 9 bases in between align with TRBD1. The CDR3 has the sequence CASSRAGQGGEKLFF. The nucleotides are TGTGCCAGCAGTAGAGCGGGACAGGGCGGTGAAAAACTGTTTTTT.